The 5 T cell receptor beta chains presented below share a single source sample, sequenced in a study of blood T cell repertoires in COVID-19. Repertoires were generated with immunoSEQ multiplex PCR, while TCRdb's copy carries only in-frame clones and drops some. The sample lists about 430,000 clones; more than 75% were seen once. Material: PBMCs or T cells enriched from blood (not recorded which). The origin of the receptors is a woman in her twenties or thirties with acute COVID-19.

The chain combines TRBV10-1 with TRBJ2-1; a possible D gene is TRBD1 (6 bases). There are 14 residues in the CDR3. V lost 8 bases, J lost 2 bases, and 13 bases lay in between. CDR1 is WNHNN and CDR2 is SYGVQD in the germline V gene (reference sequence). The CDR3, as DNA: TGCGCCAGCTCTGGGACATACACCTACAATGAGCAGTTCTTC. Its translation: CASSGTYTYNEQFF.

In nucleotides, the CDR3 is TGTGCCATCAGTGAGTCCACCCGGGGGTCGGTAGTCTACAATGAGCAGTTCTTC. This encodes CAISESTRGSVVYNEQFF. The chain employs TRBV10-3 and TRBJ2-1; D is possibly TRBD2 (6 bases). The CDR3 is made up of 18 amino acids. Germline values: CDR1 ENHRY, CDR2 SYGVKD. V was cut by 0 bases and J by 3 bases, with 18 bases left in between.

The rearrangement links TRBV15 to TRBJ1-5, with D possibly being TRBD1 (5 bases). The CDR3 contains 14 residues. The germline CDR1 and CDR2 sequences are LNHNV and YYDKDF (reference sequence). Trimming left V 0 bases short and J 7 bases short, with 10 bases between. The CDR3 here is CATSRDRVSQPQHF. The CDR3 DNA is TGTGCCACCAGCAGAGACAGGGTTAGCCAGCCCCAGCATTTT.

The genes are TRBV5-1 and TRBJ2-7, with D maybe TRBD1 (6 bases). Per germline, CDR1 SGHRS and CDR2 YFSETQ. The CDR3 has 14 residues. V shed 0 bases and J shed 3 bases, with 10 bases lying between them. CDR3 region: CASSLGQELYEQYF. The DNA for the CDR3 is TGCGCCAGCAGCTTGGGACAGGAGCTCTACGAGCAGTACTTC.

The chain joins TRBV6-5 to TRBJ2-7; D not certain. This CDR3 comprises 13 residues. Per germline, CDR1 MNHEY and CDR2 SVGAGI. V was clipped by 8 bases and J by 2 bases, with 13 bases between them. The CDR3 sequence is CASRRLLTYEQYF. The DNA of the CDR3 is TGTGCCAGCCGTCGCCTACTCACCTACGAGCAGTACTTC.